These 3 T cell receptor beta chains were sequenced from one sample in a study of beta chain features in type 1 diabetes (dated by TCRdb to between 2017 and 2018). Study-level results and caveats: In all four CD4+ subsets, TCRB CDR3 length was moderately but significantly shorter in type 1 diabetes patients.

To prepare the library, the immunoSEQ multiplex PCR assay was applied. The entire amount of isolated RNA was reverse transcribed using the High Capacity cDNA Reverse Transcription Kit, so the sequenced TCRB transcripts were expressed ones. The immuneACCESS repertoire file appears here via TCRdb, limited to in-frame rearrangements. These files lack a portion of the clones; in checked studies, under half of the deficit traces to unresolved V genes, and the cause of the others is not known. This sample lists about 340,000 clones; about 13% were detected once. Roughly 0.015% of the sample is taken by the ten largest. These receptors have no identified antigens. Sequenced sample: naive CD4+ T cells from blood. The meaning of the sample's cell subset or site label: true naive CD4+ T cells. The receptors come from a woman younger than 30 with type 1 diabetes.

This clone was counted a single time. The V call is TRBV30, the J call TRBJ1-2; 8 nucleotides line up with TRBD1. Germline assignment: CDR1 GTSNPN and CDR2 SVGIG (reference sequence). The J segment lost 0 bases and the V segment lost 3 bases, leaving 6 bases of the junction unmatched. The CDR3 extends over 15 amino acids. CDR3 nucleotide sequence: TGTGCCTGGAGAAGGACAGGGACAACTAACTATGGCTACACCTTC. Protein: CAWRRTGTTNYGYTF.

Only a few counts were recorded for this clone. The genes are TRBV23-1 and TRBJ2-6; TRBD1 aligns across 10 bases. TRBV23-1 is marked as an open reading frame, function uncertain. After removal of 3 bases from V and 1 base from J, the junction contained 15 bases not matched to a gene. The CDR3 totals 21 residues. The CDR3 DNA reads TGCGCCAGCAGTCAGGGGACAGGGGAGAACCTAGGAGTTTCTGGGGCCAACGTCCTGACTTTC. Amino acid sequence: CASSQGTGENLGVSGANVLTF.

The chain carries TRBV27 and TRBJ2-5; 11 bases are shared with TRBD2. Germline-derived CDR1 and CDR2 are MNHEY and SMNVEV (reference sequence). J gave up 5 bases and V 2 bases, and 10 bases lay outside the gene matches. The CDR3 is made up of 17 amino acids. CDR3 in DNA: TGTGCCAGCAGTTTAAGAGGCCTTAGCGGGAGGGGTGAGACCCAGTACTTC. It codes for CASSLRGLSGRGETQYF.